This entry lists 15 T cell receptor beta chains sequenced from one sample in a study of blood T cell repertoires in COVID-19. TCRdb's table, derived via immunoSEQ multiplex PCR, lists solely in-frame clones and lacks some. The top ten clones hold around 0.91% of a sample with approximately 360,000 clones, around 89% of them seen once. The sample was PBMCs or T cells enriched from blood (not recorded which). Source of these receptors: a woman in her twenties or thirties with acute COVID-19.

The rearrangement joins TRBV10-2 to TRBJ1-3; 10 bases match TRBD1. Germline V lookup: CDR1 WSHSY, CDR2 SAAADI. V shed 0 bases, J shed 5 bases, and the junction held 13 bases outside the gene matches. This CDR3 contains 19 residues. In DNA, the CDR3 is TGCGCCAGCAGTGAGTCGAGGTCGCGTGGGACAGGGGTTCGAAACACCATATATTTT. Its translation is CASSESRSRGTGVRNTIYF.

The chain joins TRBV9 to TRBJ1-2; D gene unclear. Germline lookup yields CDR1 SGDLS and CDR2 YYNGEE. V lost 2 bases to trimming and J lost 5 bases, with 19 bases between them. This CDR3 is 16 amino acids long. CDR3 in amino acids: CASSVGSGGSGYGYTF. The CDR3 DNA is TGTGCCAGCAGCGTCGGGAGCGGAGGATCTGGTTATGGCTACACCTTC.

The chain is built from TRBV19 and TRBJ2-5; 13 positions agree with TRBD2. The junction had 9 bases not matched to a gene; V was cut back by 3 bases and J by 5 bases. CDR1 is LNHDA and CDR2 is SQIVND in the germline V gene (reference sequence). The length of the CDR3 is 17 residues. The CDR3 spells CASSIHPTSGGAETQYF. The CDR3 nucleotides are TGTGCCAGTAGTATTCACCCCACTAGCGGGGGGGCGGAGACCCAGTACTTC.

The chain couples TRBV4-1 to TRBJ2-2; no clear D gene. Deletions cut 3 bases from V and 5 bases from J, with 16 bases between. The CDR3 runs to 16 residues. Germline loops: CDR1 MGHRA, CDR2 YSYEKL. This CDR3 reads CASSHVTGHLTGELFF. As DNA, the CDR3 is TGCGCCAGCAGCCATGTGACGGGTCATCTGACCGGGGAGCTGTTTTTT.

The genes are TRBV2 and TRBJ2-6, with 8 bases that match TRBD1. Germline V gene sequence: CDR1 SNHLY, CDR2 FYNNEI. CDR3 length: 15 residues. The trim removed 5 bases at V and 2 bases at J, leaving 2 bases unmatched. The CDR3: CASSTGGTGANVLTF. The CDR3 DNA reads as TGTGCCAGCAGTACAGGGGGGACTGGGGCCAACGTCCTGACTTTC.

The V and J genes are TRBV30 and TRBJ2-5, with D perhaps matching TRBD1 (6 bases). Trimming took 1 base from V and 4 from J, leaving 13 bases between them. The CDR3 extends over 14 amino acids. Germline CDR1 reads GTSNPN; CDR2 reads SVGIG (reference sequence). The CDR3 nucleotides read TGTGCCTGGAGTGCCAGGAGAGGGGGAGAGACCCAGTACTTC. It codes for CAWSARRGGETQYF.

The chain couples TRBV29-1 to TRBJ1-5, with a possible D match to TRBD1 (6 bases). Looked up from germline, CDR1 is SQVTM and CDR2 is ANQGSEA. This CDR3 has 12 residues. V dropped 1 base and J dropped 6 bases, with 7 bases sitting between them. CDR3 coding DNA: TGCAGCGTTGAAGGACAGGCTCAGCCCCAGCATTTT. Amino acids: CSVEGQAQPQHF.

The chain recombines TRBV4-3 with TRBJ2-7, with D perhaps TRBD1 (6 bases). With 3 bases removed from V and 6 bases from J, the gap between germline ends came to 15 bases. Germline-derived CDR1 and CDR2 are LGHNA and YSLEER. The CDR3 sequence is 14 residues long. CDR3 residues: CASSHAGVGGEQYF. Written as DNA, the CDR3 is TGCGCCAGCAGCCATGCAGGGGTGGGTGGCGAGCAGTACTTC.

The V call is TRBV2, the J call TRBJ1-1; 7 bases align to TRBD1. J gave up 0 bases and V 7 bases, and 5 bases lay outside the gene matches. The CDR3 contains 14 residues. Germline CDR1 and CDR2: SNHLY and FYNNEI. The CDR3 nucleotides read TGTGCCAGCAAGGGGGCGAGGATGAACACTGAAGCTTTCTTT. Protein product: CASKGARMNTEAFF.

This clone was counted at least ten times. V is TRBV7-2 and J is TRBJ2-1, with 9 positions matching TRBD1. Germline values: CDR1 SGHTA, CDR2 FQGNSA. The V segment lost 5 bases and the J segment 4 bases; nucleotides outside the gene matches: 9. The CDR3 has 16 residues. CDR3 in amino acids: CASSATPGQGYNEQFF. The DNA for the CDR3 is TGTGCCAGCAGCGCCACCCCGGGACAGGGATACAATGAGCAGTTCTTC. The full variable domain, completed using reference TRBV7-2 and TRBJ2-1, is GAGVSQSPSNKVTEKGKDVELRCDPISGHTALYWYRQSLGQGLEFLIYFQGNSAPDKSGLPSDRFSAERTGGSVSTLTIQRTQQEDSAVYLCASSATPGQGYNEQFFGPGTRLTVL.

V gene TRBV24-1 combines with J gene TRBJ2-2; a possible D gene is TRBD2 (6 bases). Trimming removed 1 base at V and 4 bases at J, with 12 bases between. The CDR3 is 16 residues long. Germline CDR1 reads KGHDR; CDR2 reads SFDVKD. The CDR3 loop reads CATSDFPGRSTGELFF. Written as DNA, the CDR3 is TGTGCCACCAGTGATTTCCCGGGGAGGAGCACCGGGGAGCTGTTTTTT.

There are a few counts of this clone. The chain carries TRBV18 and TRBJ1-1, with D possibly matching TRBD1 (5 bases). V shed 5 bases and J shed 4 bases, with 20 bases lying between them. This CDR3 comprises 16 residues. Germline lookup yields CDR1 KGHSH and CDR2 LQKENI. CDR3 nucleotides: TGTGCCAGCTCAAGCCTCGGGACTACCAAGAGCACTGAAGCTTTCTTT. Residues: CASSSLGTTKSTEAFF.

For the CDR3, the DNA is TGTGCCACCAGCAGAGGCCGCCAGGGTATGAATGAGCAGTTCTTC. Its translation is CATSRGRQGMNEQFF. The chain recombines TRBV15 with TRBJ2-1, with D possibly being TRBD1 (5 bases). The germline gives CDR1 LNHNV, CDR2 YYDKDF (reference sequence). V lost 1 base to trimming and J lost 7 bases, with 14 bases between them. The CDR3 runs 15 residues.

This clone appeared a few times. The V gene is TRBV5-6, the J gene TRBJ2-3; the match to TRBD1 covers 11 bases. CDR1 is SGHDT and CDR2 is YYEEEE in the germline V gene. V shed 3 bases, J shed 3 bases, and the junction held 9 bases outside the gene matches. This CDR3 comprises 17 residues. The CDR3 bases are TGTGCCAGCAGCTCCCTAGGACAGGGGGCTATGACAGATACGCAGTATTTT. Translated, it gives CASSSLGQGAMTDTQYF.

The chain links TRBV6-6 to TRBJ1-2; TRBD1 is a possible D gene (6 bases). V lost 7 bases to trimming and J lost 13 bases, with 25 bases between them. CDR3 length equals 14 residues. The germline gives CDR1 MNHNY, CDR2 SVGAGI (reference sequence). CDR3 protein: CASTREGGFGFFTF. The CDR3 nucleotides read TGTGCCAGCACCAGGGAGGGGGGTTTCGGGTTTTTCACCTTC.